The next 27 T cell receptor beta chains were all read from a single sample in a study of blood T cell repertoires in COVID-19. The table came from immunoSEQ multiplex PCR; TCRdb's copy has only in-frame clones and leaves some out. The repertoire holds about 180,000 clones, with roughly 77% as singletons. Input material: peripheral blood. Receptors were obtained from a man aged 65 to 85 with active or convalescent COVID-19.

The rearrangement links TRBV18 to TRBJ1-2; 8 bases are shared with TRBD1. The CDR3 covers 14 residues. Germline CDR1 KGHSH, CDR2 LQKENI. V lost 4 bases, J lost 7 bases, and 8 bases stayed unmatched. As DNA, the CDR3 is TGTGCCAGCTCACAAATGGACAGGGAATCTGGCTACACCTTC. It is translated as CASSQMDRESGYTF.

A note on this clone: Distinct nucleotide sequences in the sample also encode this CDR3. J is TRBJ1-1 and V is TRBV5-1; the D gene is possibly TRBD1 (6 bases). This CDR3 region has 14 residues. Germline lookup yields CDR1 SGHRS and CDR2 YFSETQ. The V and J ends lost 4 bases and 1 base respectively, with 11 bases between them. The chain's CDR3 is CASSLQTGNTEAFF. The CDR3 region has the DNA TGCGCCAGCAGCCTCCAGACAGGGAACACTGAAGCTTTCTTT.

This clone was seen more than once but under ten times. Here the CDR3 DNA reads TGCGCCAGTTCCTCAGCGGGGGGCGAGCAGTACTTC. Translated, it gives CASSSAGGEQYF. The chain combines TRBV5-1 with TRBJ2-7; TRBD2 matches at 9 bases. Germline V gene sequence: CDR1 SGHRS, CDR2 YFSETQ. The CDR3 consists of 12 residues. After removal of 8 bases from V and 6 bases from J, the junction contained 6 bases not matched to a gene.

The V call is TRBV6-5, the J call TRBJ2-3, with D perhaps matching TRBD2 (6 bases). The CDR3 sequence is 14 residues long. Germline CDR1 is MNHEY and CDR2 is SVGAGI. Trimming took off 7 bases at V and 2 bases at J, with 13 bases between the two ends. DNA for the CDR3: TGTGCCAGCAATGGGGGGATCGACACAGATACGCAGTATTTT. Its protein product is CASNGGIDTDTQYF.

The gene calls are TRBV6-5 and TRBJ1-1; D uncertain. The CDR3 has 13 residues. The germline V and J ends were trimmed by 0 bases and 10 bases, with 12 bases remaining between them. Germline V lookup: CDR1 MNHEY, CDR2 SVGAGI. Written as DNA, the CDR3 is TGTGCCAGCAGTTACTCTTTTGGCCGTGGAGCTTTCTTT. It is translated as CASSYSFGRGAFF.

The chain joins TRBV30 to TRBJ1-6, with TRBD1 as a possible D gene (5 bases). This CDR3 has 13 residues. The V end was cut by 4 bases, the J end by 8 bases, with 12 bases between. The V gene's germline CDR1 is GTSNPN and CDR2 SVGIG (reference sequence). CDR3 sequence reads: CAWNTLGDSPLHF. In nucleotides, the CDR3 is TGTGCCTGGAACACTCTAGGGGATTCACCCCTCCACTTT.

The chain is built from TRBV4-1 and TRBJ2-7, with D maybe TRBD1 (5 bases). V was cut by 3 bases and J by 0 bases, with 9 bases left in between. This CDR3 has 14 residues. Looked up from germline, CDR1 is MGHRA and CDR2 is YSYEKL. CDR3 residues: CASSHKTGSYEQYF. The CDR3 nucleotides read TGCGCCAGCAGCCATAAAACAGGCTCCTACGAGCAGTACTTC.

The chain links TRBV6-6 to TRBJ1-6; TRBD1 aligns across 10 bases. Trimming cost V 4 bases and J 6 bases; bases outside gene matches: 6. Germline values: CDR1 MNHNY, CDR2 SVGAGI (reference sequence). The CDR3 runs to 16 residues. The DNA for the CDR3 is TGTGCCAGCAGTTCCCGGGACAGGGGAGGTAATTCACCCCTCCACTTT. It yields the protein CASSSRDRGGNSPLHF.

CDR3 nucleotides: TGTGCCAGCAGTTTATATACAGGGGTGAAAGAAGCTTTCTTT. Translated, it gives CASSLYTGVKEAFF. The chain carries TRBV28 and TRBJ1-1; 7 bases line up with TRBD1. This CDR3 is 14 amino acids long. Losses at the gene ends were 1 base for V and 8 bases for J; bases not matched to a gene: 7. Germline assignment: CDR1 MDHEN and CDR2 SYDVKM.

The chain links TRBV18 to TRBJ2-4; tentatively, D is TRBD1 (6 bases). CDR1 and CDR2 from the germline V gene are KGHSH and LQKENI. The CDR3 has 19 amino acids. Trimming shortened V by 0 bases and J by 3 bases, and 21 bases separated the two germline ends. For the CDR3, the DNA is TGTGCCAGCTCACCACCGATTGGCGGACAGTTGATCGGCAAAAACATTCAGTACTTC. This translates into CASSPPIGGQLIGKNIQYF. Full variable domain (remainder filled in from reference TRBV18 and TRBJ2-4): NAGVMQNPRHLVRRRGQEARLRCSPMKGHSHVYWYRQLPEEGLKFMVYLQKENIIDESGMPKERFSAEFPKEGPSILRIQQVVRGDSAAYFCASSPPIGGQLIGKNIQYFGAGTRLSVL.

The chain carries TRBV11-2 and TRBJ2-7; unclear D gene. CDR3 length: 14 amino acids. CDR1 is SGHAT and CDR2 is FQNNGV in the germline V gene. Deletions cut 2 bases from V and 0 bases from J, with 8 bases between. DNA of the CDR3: TGTGCCAGCAGCTTAAGCGCAAACTCCTACGAGCAGTACTTC. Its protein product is CASSLSANSYEQYF.

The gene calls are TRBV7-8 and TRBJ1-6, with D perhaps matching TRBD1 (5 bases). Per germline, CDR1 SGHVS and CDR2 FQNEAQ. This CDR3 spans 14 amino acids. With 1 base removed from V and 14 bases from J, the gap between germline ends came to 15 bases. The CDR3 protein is CASSLGLRGGALHF. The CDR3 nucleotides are TGTGCCAGCAGCTTAGGGCTCCGGGGGGGGGCCCTCCACTTT.

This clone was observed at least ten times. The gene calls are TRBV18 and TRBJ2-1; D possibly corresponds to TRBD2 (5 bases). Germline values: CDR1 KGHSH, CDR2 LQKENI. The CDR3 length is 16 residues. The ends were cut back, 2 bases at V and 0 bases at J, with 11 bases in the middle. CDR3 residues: CASSPLAPSSYNEQFF. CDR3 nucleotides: TGTGCCAGCTCACCATTAGCGCCGAGCTCCTACAATGAGCAGTTCTTC.

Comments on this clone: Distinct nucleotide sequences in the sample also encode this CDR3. The CDR3 bases are TGTGCCAGCAGCTTAGCCGGGACAGGCCTCTACGAGCAGTACTTC. Translating it yields CASSLAGTGLYEQYF. The gene calls are TRBV7-9 and TRBJ2-7; 8 bases map to TRBD1. J gave up 3 bases and V 0 bases, and 4 bases lay outside the gene matches. The CDR3 extends over 15 amino acids. Germline assignment: CDR1 SEHNR and CDR2 FQNEAQ (reference sequence).

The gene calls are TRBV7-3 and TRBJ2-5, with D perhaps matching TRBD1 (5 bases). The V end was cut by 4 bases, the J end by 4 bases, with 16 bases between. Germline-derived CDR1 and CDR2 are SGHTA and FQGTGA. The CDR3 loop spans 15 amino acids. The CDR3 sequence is CASSSGGLGAETQYF. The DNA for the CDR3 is TGTGCCAGCAGCTCGGGTGGCCTTGGGGCAGAGACCCAGTACTTC.

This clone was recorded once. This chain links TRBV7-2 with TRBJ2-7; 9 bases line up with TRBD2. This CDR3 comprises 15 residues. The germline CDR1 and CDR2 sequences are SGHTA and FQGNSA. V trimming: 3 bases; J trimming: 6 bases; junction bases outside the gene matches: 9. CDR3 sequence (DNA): TGTGCCAGCAGCTTCGGGGCGGGAGGGTTGCGCGAGCAGTACTTC. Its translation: CASSFGAGGLREQYF. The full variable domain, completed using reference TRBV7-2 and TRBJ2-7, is GAGVSQSPSNKVTEKGKDVELRCDPISGHTALYWYRQSLGQGLEFLIYFQGNSAPDKSGLPSDRFSAERTGGSVSTLTIQRTQQEDSAVYLCASSFGAGGLREQYFGPGTRLTVT.

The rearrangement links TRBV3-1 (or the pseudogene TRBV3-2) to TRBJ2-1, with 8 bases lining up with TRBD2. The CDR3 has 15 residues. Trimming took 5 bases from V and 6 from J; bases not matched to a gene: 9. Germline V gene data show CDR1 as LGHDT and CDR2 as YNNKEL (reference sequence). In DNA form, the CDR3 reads TGTGCCAGCAGCTATAGCGGGATTCGCGCCAATGAGCAGTTCTTC. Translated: CASSYSGIRANEQFF.

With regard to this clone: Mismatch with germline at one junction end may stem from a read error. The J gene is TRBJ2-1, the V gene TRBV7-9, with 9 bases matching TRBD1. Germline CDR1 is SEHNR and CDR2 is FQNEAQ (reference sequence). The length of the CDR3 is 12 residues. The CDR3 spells CASSSGTGRWIF. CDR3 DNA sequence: TGTGCCAGCAGCTCAGGGACAGGGCGTTGGATCTTC.

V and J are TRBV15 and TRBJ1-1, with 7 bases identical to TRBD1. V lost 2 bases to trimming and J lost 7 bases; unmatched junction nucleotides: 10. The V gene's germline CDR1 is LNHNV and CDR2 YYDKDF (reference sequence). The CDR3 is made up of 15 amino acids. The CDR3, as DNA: TGTGCCACCAGCAGACAGGAACAGGGGATCCTTGAAGCTTTCTTT. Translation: CATSRQEQGILEAFF.

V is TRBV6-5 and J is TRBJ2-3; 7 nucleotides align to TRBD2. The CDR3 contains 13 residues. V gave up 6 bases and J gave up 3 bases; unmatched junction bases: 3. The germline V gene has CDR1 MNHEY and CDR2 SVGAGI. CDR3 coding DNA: TGTGCCAGCAGGGCTAGCGGTACAGATACGCAGTATTTT. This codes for CASRASGTDTQYF.

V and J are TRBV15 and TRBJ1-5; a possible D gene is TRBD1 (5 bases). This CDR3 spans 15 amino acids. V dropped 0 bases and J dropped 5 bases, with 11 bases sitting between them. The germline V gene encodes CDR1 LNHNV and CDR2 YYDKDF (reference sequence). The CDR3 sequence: CATSRDVGGDQPQHF. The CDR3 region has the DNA TGTGCCACCAGCAGAGATGTCGGGGGGGATCAGCCCCAGCATTTT.

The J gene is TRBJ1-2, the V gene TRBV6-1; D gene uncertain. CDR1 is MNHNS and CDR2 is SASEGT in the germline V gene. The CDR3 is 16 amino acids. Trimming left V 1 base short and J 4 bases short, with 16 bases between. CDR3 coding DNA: TGTGCCAGCAGTGAAGATAGTCACTCGGTCCTCTATGGCTACACCTTC. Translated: CASSEDSHSVLYGYTF.

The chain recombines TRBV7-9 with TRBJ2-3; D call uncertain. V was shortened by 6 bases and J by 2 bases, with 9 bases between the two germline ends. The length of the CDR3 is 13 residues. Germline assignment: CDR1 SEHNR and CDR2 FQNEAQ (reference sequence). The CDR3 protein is CASSFADTDTQYF. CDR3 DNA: TGTGCCAGCAGTTTTGCGGACACAGATACGCAGTATTTT.

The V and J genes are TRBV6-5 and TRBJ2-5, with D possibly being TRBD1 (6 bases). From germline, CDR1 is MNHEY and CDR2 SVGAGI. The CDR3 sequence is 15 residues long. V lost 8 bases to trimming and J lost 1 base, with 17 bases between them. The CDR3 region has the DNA TGTGCCAGCGAAGTGTTAGGACAGCTCCAAGAGACCCAGTACTTC. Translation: CASEVLGQLQETQYF.

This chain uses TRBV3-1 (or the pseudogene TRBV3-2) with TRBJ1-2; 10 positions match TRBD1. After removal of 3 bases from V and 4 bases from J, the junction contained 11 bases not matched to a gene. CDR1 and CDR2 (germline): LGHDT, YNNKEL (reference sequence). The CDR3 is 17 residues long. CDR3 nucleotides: TGTGCCAGCAGCCAGCCGGGACAGGGGCCCCGATCCTATGGCTACACCTTC. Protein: CASSQPGQGPRSYGYTF.

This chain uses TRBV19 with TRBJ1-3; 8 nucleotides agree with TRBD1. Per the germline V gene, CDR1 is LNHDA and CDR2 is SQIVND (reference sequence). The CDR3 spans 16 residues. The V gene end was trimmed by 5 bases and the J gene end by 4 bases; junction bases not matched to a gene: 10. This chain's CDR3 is CASSPQGQDRGNTIYF. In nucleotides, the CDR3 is TGTGCCAGTAGTCCTCAGGGACAGGATCGCGGAAACACCATATATTTT.

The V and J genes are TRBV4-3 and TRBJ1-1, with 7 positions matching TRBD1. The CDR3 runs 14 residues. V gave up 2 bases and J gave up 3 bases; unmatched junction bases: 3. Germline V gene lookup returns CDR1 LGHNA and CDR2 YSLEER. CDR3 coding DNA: TGCGCCAGCAGCCAAACAGGGGCTGACACTGAAGCTTTCTTT. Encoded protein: CASSQTGADTEAFF.